The source of this T cell receptor (beta chain) is a study of T cells in localized non-small cell lung cancer. General study findings and limits: Adjacent lung held a median roughly 60 of the top 100 tumor clones. Among the tissues sampled, uninvolved adjacent lung had the highest T cell clonality, above tumor.

As for this clone: Its antigen is undetermined.

Assay: immunoSEQ multiplex PCR; the TCRdb copy retains only in-frame clones and omits some. Counted here are roughly 30,000 clones, 84% occurring once; the ten biggest clones make up about 5.3%. The germline CDR1 and CDR2 sequences are LNHDA and SQIVND (reference sequence). The V and J ends lost 7 bases and 5 bases respectively, with 11 bases between them. The CDR3 extends over 12 amino acids. This receptor was identified in a man aged 40-75 years with stage III lung adenocarcinoma. The sequences come from peripheral blood mononuclear cells, collected before any cancer treatment. This chain connects TRBV19 to TRBJ1-2; D may be TRBD1 (5 bases). The CDR3 DNA sequence: TGTGCCAGTACCGGGGACCGGTATGGCTACACCTTC. It specifies CASTGDRYGYTF.